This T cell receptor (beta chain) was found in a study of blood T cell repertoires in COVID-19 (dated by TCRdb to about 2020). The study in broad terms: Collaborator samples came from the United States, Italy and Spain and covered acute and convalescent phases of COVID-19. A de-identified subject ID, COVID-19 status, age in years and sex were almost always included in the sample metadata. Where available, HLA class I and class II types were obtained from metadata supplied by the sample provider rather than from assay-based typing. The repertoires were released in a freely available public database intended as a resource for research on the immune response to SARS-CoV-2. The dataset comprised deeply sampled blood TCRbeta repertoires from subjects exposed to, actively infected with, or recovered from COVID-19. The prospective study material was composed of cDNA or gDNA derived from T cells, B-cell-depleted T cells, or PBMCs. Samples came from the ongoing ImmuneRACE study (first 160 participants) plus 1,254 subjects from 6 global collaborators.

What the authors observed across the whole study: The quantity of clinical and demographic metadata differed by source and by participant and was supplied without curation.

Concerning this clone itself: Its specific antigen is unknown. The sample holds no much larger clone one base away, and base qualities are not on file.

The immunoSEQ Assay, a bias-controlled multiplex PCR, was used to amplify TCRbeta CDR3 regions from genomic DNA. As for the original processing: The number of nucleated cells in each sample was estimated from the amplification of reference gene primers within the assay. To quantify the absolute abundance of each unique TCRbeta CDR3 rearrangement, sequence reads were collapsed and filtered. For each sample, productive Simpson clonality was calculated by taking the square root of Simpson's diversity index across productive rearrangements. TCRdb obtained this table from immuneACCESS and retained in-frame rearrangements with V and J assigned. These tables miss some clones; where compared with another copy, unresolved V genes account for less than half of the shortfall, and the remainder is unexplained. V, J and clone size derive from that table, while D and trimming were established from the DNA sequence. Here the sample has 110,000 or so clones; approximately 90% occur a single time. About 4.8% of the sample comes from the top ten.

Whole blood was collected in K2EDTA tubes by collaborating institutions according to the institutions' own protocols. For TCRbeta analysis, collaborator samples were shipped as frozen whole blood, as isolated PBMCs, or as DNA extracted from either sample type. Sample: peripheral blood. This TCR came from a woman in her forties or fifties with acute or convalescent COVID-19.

The sequenced DNA is TGTGCCGTCACCGGGACTAGCGGTCGTGGGGCACCCTCTGGGGCCAACGTCCTGACTTTC. This codes for CAVTGTSGRGAPSGANVLTF. The chain couples TRBV2 to TRBJ2-6; 11 nucleotides in the junction match TRBD2. The CDR3 runs 20 residues from the cysteine to the phenylalanine. The DNA shown is the 60-base CDR3, in frame from base 1. Reading the germline V gene gives CDR1 SNHLY and CDR2 FYNNEI. V is trimmed back by 11 bases and J by 0 bases, and the junction contains 18 bases that no gene match accounts for.